This TCR beta chain was retrieved from a study of patients with pleural tuberculosis. The CDR3 extends over 16 amino acids. Germline-derived CDR1 and CDR2 are LNHNV and YYDKDF (reference sequence). TCRdb redid the calling of the reads with MiXCR, one entry per CDR3 protein. The sample lists 25,000 to 30,000 distinct CDR3 sequences; under 20% were seen once. This clonotype came up once. One end of the junction fails to match germline, which may point to a read error. This TCR was recovered from a human donor with pleural tuberculosis. The gene calls are TRBV15 and TRBJ1-1; weak D call: TRBD1 (6 bases). The specimen sequenced was peripheral blood. The CDR3 sequence: CVTSRDFRGSDTEAFF. The CDR3 DNA follows: TGCGTCACCAGCAGAGATTTTAGGGGGTCGGACACTGAAGCTTTCTTT.